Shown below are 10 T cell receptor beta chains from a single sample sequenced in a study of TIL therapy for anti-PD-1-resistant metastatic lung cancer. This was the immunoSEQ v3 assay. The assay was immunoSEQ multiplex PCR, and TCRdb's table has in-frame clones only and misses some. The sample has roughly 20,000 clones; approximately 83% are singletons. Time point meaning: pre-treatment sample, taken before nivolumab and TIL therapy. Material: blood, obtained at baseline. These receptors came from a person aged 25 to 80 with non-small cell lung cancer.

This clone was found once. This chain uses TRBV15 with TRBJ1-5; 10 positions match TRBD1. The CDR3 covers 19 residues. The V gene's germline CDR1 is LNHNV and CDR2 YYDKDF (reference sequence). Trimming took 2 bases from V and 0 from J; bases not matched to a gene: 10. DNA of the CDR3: TGTGCCACCAGCAGAAGAGGACAGGGGGAGAAGTTTAGCAATCAGCCCCAGCATTTT. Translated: CATSRRGQGEKFSNQPQHF.

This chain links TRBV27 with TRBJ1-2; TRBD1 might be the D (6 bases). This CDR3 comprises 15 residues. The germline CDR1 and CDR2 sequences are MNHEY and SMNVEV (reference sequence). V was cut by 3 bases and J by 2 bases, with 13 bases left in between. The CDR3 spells CASSLMGATNYGYTF. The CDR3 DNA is TGTGCCAGCAGTTTGATGGGGGCAACGAACTATGGCTACACCTTC.

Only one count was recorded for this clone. The CDR3 DNA follows: TGCGCCAGCAGCCCCCGGACCGACAACTACGAGCAGTACTTC. This codes for CASSPRTDNYEQYF. The V gene is TRBV23-1, the J gene TRBJ2-7; unclear D gene. TRBV23-1 is an ORF for which the function is uncertain. With 6 bases removed from V and 3 bases from J, the gap between germline ends came to 15 bases. The CDR3 length is 14 residues.

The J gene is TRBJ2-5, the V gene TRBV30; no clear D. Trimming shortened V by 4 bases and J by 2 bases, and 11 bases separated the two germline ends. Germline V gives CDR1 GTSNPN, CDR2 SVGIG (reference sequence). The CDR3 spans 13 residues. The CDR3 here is CAWNSYGQETQYF. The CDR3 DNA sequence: TGTGCCTGGAACTCCTACGGGCAAGAGACCCAGTACTTC.

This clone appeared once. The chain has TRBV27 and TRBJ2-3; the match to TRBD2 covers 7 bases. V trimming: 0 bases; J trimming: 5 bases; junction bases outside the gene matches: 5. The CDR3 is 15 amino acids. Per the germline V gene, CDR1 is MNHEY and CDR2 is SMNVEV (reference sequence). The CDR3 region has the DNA TGTGCCAGCAGTTTATCCGGGAGGTTCAGAGATACGCAGTATTTT. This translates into CASSLSGRFRDTQYF.

The CDR3 region is CASSLTGGEAFF. The CDR3, as DNA: TGTGCCAGCAGCCTCACAGGGGGCGAAGCTTTCTTT. This chain joins TRBV28 and TRBJ1-1, with 9 positions matching TRBD1. This CDR3 has 12 amino acids. Germline V gives CDR1 MDHEN, CDR2 SYDVKM. Trimming took 6 bases from V and 8 from J; bases not matched to a gene: 4.

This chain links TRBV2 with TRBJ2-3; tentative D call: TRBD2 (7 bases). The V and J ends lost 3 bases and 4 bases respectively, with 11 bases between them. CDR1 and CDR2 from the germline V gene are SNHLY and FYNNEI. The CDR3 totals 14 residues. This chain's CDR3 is CASSDAGASDTQYF. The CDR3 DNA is TGTGCCAGCAGTGACGCGGGGGCCTCAGATACGCAGTATTTT.

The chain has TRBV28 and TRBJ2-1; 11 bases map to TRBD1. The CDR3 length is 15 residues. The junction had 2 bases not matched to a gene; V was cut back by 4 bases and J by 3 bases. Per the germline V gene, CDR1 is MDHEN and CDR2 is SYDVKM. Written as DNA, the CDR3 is TGTGCCAGCAGTTCCGGGACAGGGGGCTACAATGAGCAGTTCTTC. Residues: CASSSGTGGYNEQFF.

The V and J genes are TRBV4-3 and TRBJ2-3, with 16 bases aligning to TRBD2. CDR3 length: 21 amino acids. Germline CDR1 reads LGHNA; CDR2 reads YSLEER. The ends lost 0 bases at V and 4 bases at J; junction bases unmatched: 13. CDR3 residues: CASSQDLTGTSGGAASDTQYF. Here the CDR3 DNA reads TGCGCCAGCAGCCAAGATCTTACCGGGACTAGCGGGGGGGCGGCGTCAGATACGCAGTATTTT.

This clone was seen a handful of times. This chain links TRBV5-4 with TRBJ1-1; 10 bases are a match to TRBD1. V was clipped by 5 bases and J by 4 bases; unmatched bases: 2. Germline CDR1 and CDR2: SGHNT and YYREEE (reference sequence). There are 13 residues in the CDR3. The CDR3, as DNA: TGTGCCAGCAGGAGGACAGGGGGCACTGAAGCTTTCTTT. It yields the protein CASRRTGGTEAFF.